The rows below give T cell receptor beta chains drawn from one sample of a study of preoperative IRX-2 immunotherapy in early breast cancer. Sequencing was performed with immunoSEQ multiplex PCR; in TCRdb, only in-frame clones are kept and a portion is missing. Among approximately 24,000 clones listed, about 81% were seen once. The material sequenced was lymph node tissue, taken after IRX-2 immunotherapy. The receptors were sampled from a human donor with breast cancer. CDR3s include the opening cysteine and the closing phenylalanine or tryptophan. The D gene is left open where the match is weak. Not every row has a clone size; where given, it reads once, few, many or a size class.

clone_size,cdr3_length,v_call,d_call,j_call,cdr3_nt,cdr3_aa
.,15,TRBV30,.,TRBJ2-2,TGTGCCTGGAGTGGACTGCCGGCAGGCACCGGGGAGCTGTTTTTT,CAWSGLPAGTGELFF
.,15,TRBV19,.,TRBJ1-1,TGTGCCAGTAGTTCCGGGACACCCCCTAACACTGAAGCTTTCTTT,CASSSGTPPNTEAFF
.,16,TRBV5-1,.,TRBJ1-4,TGCGCCAGCAGCTGGACTTACTTGCAGGATAATGAAAAACTGTTTTTT,CASSWTYLQDNEKLFF
.,14,TRBV1,.,TRBJ1-5,TGCGCCAGCAGCCAAGGTCATAGCAATCAGCCCCAGCATTTT,CASSQGHSNQPQHF
.,16,TRBV11-3,.,TRBJ1-6,TGTGCCAGCACCCACGCGGGTCGCGGGGCGGACTCACCCCTCCACTTT,CASTHAGRGADSPLHF
few,12,TRBV18,.,TRBJ2-7,TGTGCCAGCTCAGTAACAGTGGATGAGCAGTACTTC,CASSVTVDEQYF
.,15,TRBV5-1,.,TRBJ2-5,TGCGCCAGCAGCTTGGCCGCAGGGGAGGGAGAGACCCAGTACTTC,CASSLAAGEGETQYF
.,17,TRBV6-8,TRBD1,TRBJ2-6,TGTGCCAGCAGTTTATGGGCAGGGGGCCTTGGGGCCAACGTCCTGACTTTC,CASSLWAGGLGANVLTF
.,18,TRBV25-1,.,TRBJ2-5,TGTGCCAGCAGCCTCAATCGGGCAGGGGCGACGACTTTGGAGACCCAGTACTTC,CASSLNRAGATTLETQYF
.,13,TRBV29-1,.,TRBJ1-2,TGCAGCGTTGGGGGAGGGGAAGGTTATGGCTACACCTTC,CSVGGGEGYGYTF
.,16,TRBV28,.,TRBJ1-2,TGTGCCAGCAGTTTAAACCTCCATAAGTCCTCGGTGGGCTACACCTTC,CASSLNLHKSSVGYTF
few,15,TRBV15,.,TRBJ1-6,TGTGCCACCAGCTGGGGGACCCAACAAGGCTCACCCCTCCACTTT,CATSWGTQQGSPLHF
.,15,TRBV28,.,TRBJ2-4,TGTGCCAGCAGCCATGCAGGAGCGGGCAAAAACATTCAGTACTTC,CASSHAGAGKNIQYF
.,15,TRBV5-1,.,TRBJ2-7,TGCGCCAGCAGCAGGACGGTGGGTAGGGGCTACGAGCAGTACTTC,CASSRTVGRGYEQYF
.,13,TRBV2,.,TRBJ1-3,TGTGCCAGCAGTGGTGGCAACGGAAACACCATATATTTT,CASSGGNGNTIYF
.,18,TRBV6-8,TRBD2,TRBJ2-1,TGTGCCAGCAGTTCCCTAGCGGGGGGGAGTCGAAGCGACAATGAGCAGTTCTTC,CASSSLAGGSRSDNEQFF
.,16,TRBV6-8,TRBD1,TRBJ2-2,TGTGCCATCAGTGGCCGACAGGGGGCCTGGACCGGGGAGCTGTTTTTT,CAISGRQGAWTGELFF
.,11,TRBV30,.,TRBJ1-3,TGTGCCTGGAGTTCGGGAAACACCATATATTTT,CAWSSGNTIYF
.,17,TRBV6-8,TRBD2,TRBJ2-7,TGTGCCAGCAGATCCGGGACTAGCGGGAGGTACTCCTACGAGCAGTACTTC,CASRSGTSGRYSYEQYF
few,17,TRBV6-8,TRBD1,TRBJ1-6,TGTGCCAGCAGTTCCACCGGGACAGGGGGCTTTCATTCACCCCTCCACTTT,CASSSTGTGGFHSPLHF
.,14,TRBV19,.,TRBJ1-5,TGTGCCAGTAGTACGGTTGGGGGATATCAGCCCCAGCATTTT,CASSTVGGYQPQHF
.,16,TRBV6-8,.,TRBJ1-1,TGTGCCAGCAGTTACTCCTACGGGAGGTCGAACACTGAAGCTTTCTTT,CASSYSYGRSNTEAFF
.,14,TRBV5-1,.,TRBJ1-2,TGCGCCAGCAGCTTGGACCTAGCTAACTATGGCTACACCTTC,CASSLDLANYGYTF
.,17,TRBV15,TRBD1,TRBJ1-5,TGTGCCACCAGCAGAACCCTACAGGGGGGGGGCAATCAGCCCCAGCATTTT,CATSRTLQGGGNQPQHF
.,14,TRBV19,.,TRBJ1-5,TGTGCCAGTAATATGGTACAAGCCAATCAGCCCCAGCATTTT,CASNMVQANQPQHF
once,15,TRBV19,.,TRBJ1-2,TGTGCCAGTAGTACCGCCCTCGGGTTAGGAACCGGCTACACCTTC,CASSTALGLGTGYTF
once,16,TRBV2,.,TRBJ2-3,TGTGCCAGCAGCGTAGTGGGGGGCCAGGTCACAGATACGCAGTATTTT,CASSVVGGQVTDTQYF